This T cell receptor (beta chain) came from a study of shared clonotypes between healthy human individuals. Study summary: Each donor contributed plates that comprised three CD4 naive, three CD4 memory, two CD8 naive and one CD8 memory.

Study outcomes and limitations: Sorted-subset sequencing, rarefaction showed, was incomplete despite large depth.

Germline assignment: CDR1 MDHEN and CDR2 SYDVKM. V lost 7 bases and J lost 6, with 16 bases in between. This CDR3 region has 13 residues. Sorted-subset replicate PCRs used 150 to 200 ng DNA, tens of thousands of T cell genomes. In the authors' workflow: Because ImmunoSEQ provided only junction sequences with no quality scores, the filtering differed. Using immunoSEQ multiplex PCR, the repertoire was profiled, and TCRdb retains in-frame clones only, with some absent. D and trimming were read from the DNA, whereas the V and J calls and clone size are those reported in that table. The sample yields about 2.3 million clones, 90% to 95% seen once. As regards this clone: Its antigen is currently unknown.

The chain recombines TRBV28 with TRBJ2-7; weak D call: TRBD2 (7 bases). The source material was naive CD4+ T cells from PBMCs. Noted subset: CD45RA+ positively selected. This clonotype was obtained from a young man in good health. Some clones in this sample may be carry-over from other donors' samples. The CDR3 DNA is TGTGCCAGCACCGCGGGGGCCTTGGGCGAGCAGTACTTC. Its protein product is CASTAGALGEQYF.